This T cell receptor (beta chain) was captured in a study of early T cells in non-severe SARS-CoV-2 infection. Study as a whole: The input, bulk RNA from unsorted whole blood, was sequenced, and chains were unpaired. Notes on the study in general: Using VDJdb, the matching emphasized anti-spike CD8 responses while missing private and CD4 specificities.

Individual cDNA molecules were tagged with unique molecular identifiers. TCRdb independently ran MiXCR on the 5' RACE reads; one entry per CDR3 protein. The sample lists tens of thousands of distinct CDR3 sequences, 12% occurring once. The CDR3 runs 14 residues. V shed 7 bases and J 4 bases; nucleotides not matched to a gene: 9. Germline values: CDR1 SQVTM, CDR2 ANQGSEA. Remarks on this clonotype: No antigen is known for it.

Sequences were derived from whole blood, sampled at baseline. The J gene is TRBJ2-5, the V gene TRBV29-1; 10 nucleotides match TRBD2. This clonotype originated in an adult who was a healthcare worker with PCR-confirmed SARS-CoV-2 infection or an uninfected control (not recorded which). The donor label of this sample is uncertain. The CDR3 nucleotides read TGCAGCGCTCCAAAGCGGGGGGGCCGAGAGACCCAGTACTTC. It specifies CSAPKRGGRETQYF.